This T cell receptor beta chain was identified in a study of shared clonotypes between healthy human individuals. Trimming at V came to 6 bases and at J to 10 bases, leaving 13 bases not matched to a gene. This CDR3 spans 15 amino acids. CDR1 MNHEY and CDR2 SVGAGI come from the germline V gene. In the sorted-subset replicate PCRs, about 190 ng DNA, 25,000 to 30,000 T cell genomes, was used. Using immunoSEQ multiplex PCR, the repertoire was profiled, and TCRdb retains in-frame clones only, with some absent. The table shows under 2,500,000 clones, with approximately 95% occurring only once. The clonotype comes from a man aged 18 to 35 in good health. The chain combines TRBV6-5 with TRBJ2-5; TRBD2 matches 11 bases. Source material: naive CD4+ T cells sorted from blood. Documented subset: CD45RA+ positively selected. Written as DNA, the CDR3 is TGTGCCAGCAGAGCAGGGACTAGCGGTTCGATGGACCAGTACTTC. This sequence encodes CASRAGTSGSMDQYF.